This paragraph covers one TCR beta chain sequence. The CDR3 sequence is 17 residues long. Trimming removed 4 bases from V and 6 bases from J; junction bases left unmatched: 14. Germline V CDR1 and CDR2: LGHNA, YSLEER. The data were taken from a study of T cell changes during pregnancy in multiple sclerosis. TCRdb's copy holds only in-frame clones and misses some; the assay was immunoSEQ multiplex PCR. The profile shows around 62,000 clones, 70% to 90% of them singletons. The TCR was taken from a female donor with multiple sclerosis, enrolled in a pregnancy study. The chain uses TRBV4-3 and TRBJ1-4; 7 bases align to TRBD1. The sample was peripheral blood, taken in the first trimester of pregnancy. The CDR3 region is CASSRGTDLLTHEKLFF. DNA of the CDR3: TGCGCCAGCAGCCGGGGGACAGATCTTCTTACGCATGAAAAACTGTTTTTT.